The entry that follows covers one TCR beta chain sequence. Seattle-derived patients entered the study during active infection and were followed longitudinally. Germline CDR1 MNHEY, CDR2 SVGAGI. The CDR3 is made up of 14 amino acids. V was pared by 6 bases and J by 4 bases, with 8 bases of the junction left unmatched. As handled by the study authors: It was from reference gene primer amplification that nucleated cell counts were estimated. Using immunoSEQ multiplex PCR, the repertoire was profiled, and TCRdb retains in-frame clones only, with some absent. V and J calls and clone size are as listed in that table; D and trimming were resolved from the DNA. The data show a few hundred thousand clones, 90% seen once. The record originates from a study of blood T cell repertoires in COVID-19. Study-level information: PBMCs, B-cell-depleted T cells, or T cells were the source of the cDNA or gDNA that made up the material.

V gene TRBV6-5 combines with J gene TRBJ1-1; 7 bases fit TRBD1. The sequencing sample was made of peripheral blood. This receptor was identified in a woman aged 60 to 75 with COVID-19, enrolled during active disease. CDR3 DNA: TGTGCCAGCAGGGCAACAGGGGCCGGCACTGAAGCTTTCTTT. This gives the protein CASRATGAGTEAFF.